The clone carrying this T cell receptor beta chain was detected only once. Its antigen is unidentified. The data belong to a study of metastatic and nonmetastatic thyroid tumors. Study background: Repertoires from blood and tumor or nodule tissue of malignant and benign thyroid patients were compared.

Original data processing: Clinicopathological groups supplied CDR3 differences that were used to build a distant-metastasis classifier for papillary thyroid cancer. MiXCR reprocessed the PCR reads for TCRdb. The V and J calls were not made by the authors but by TCRdb's processing. This table has about 20,000 clones, approximately 30% appearing once. Study-level findings and limits: Significantly greater TCR beta diversity was reportedly found in malignant thyroid tumors than in benign nodules (in blood and tumor).

Thyroid surgery had not been preceded by any treatment in any patient. The germline gives CDR1 LGHDT, CDR2 YNNKEL (reference sequence). The CDR3 has 15 amino acids. V was cut by 3 bases and J by 0 bases, with 10 bases left in between. The sequenced sample consisted of tumor tissue. The J gene is TRBJ2-3, the V gene TRBV3-1; D perhaps matches TRBD1 (6 bases). The source is a female donor with papillary thyroid cancer or a benign thyroid nodule (not recorded which). Some clones in this sample may be carry-over from other donors' samples. The DNA of the CDR3 is TGTGCCAGCAGCCACACAGGGCTCAGCACAGATACGCAGTATTTT. This sequence encodes CASSHTGLSTDTQYF.